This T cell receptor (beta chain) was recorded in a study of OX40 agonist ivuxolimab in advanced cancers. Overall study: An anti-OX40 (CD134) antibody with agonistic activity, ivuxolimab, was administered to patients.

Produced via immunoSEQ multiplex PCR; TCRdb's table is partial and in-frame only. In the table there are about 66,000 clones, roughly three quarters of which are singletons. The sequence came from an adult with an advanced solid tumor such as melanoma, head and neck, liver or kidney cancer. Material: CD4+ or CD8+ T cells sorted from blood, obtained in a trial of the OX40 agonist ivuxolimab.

Written as DNA, the CDR3 is TGTGCCAGCAGCTTAGGTCCAGCTGTTAATGAGCAGTTCTTC. The encoded protein is CASSLGPAVNEQFF. The chain has TRBV7-9 and TRBJ2-1; D unclear. V was clipped by 1 base and J by 7 bases, with 11 bases between them. The CDR3 contains 14 residues. From germline, CDR1 is SEHNR and CDR2 FQNEAQ (reference sequence).